This T cell receptor beta chain was sequenced in a study of blood T cell repertoires in COVID-19. Study information: Donors in the United States, Italy and Spain gave samples during acute or convalescent COVID-19. T cells, B-cell-depleted T cells, or PBMCs supplied cDNA or gDNA.

The CDR3 length is 14 residues. V gave up 5 bases and J gave up 7 bases; unmatched junction bases: 9. Looked up from germline, CDR1 is SQVTM and CDR2 is ANQGSEA. Enrolment of Seattle patients took place during active infection, and they were followed longitudinally. Source study methods: Scientists estimated how many nucleated cells there were by amplifying reference gene primers. Assay used: immunoSEQ multiplex PCR; TCRdb lists only in-frame clones, some missing. V and J calls and clone size come straight from that table; D and trimming were deduced from the DNA. The sample contains about 210,000 clones, almost 85% of which appear only once.

This rearrangement joins TRBV29-1 to TRBJ1-5; 9 nucleotides agree with TRBD1. This clonotype was sampled from a woman aged 70 to 79 with COVID-19, enrolled during active disease. Sequenced: peripheral blood. This CDR3 is CSVNAGTGSQPQHF. The CDR3 DNA reads TGCAGCGTTAATGCCGGGACAGGGTCCCAGCCCCAGCATTTT.